This TCR beta chain originates from a study of CD8 T cells in acute hepatitis C reinfection (dated by TCRdb to the early 2020s). In terms of the full investigation: The TCRbeta repertoire of CD8+ T cells specific for the HCV NS3-1073 epitope was profiled during acute infection and after viral clearance. A few spontaneous resolvers contributed paired acute and follow-up samples. Overall results and qualifications from the work: Only the TCRbeta chain was sequenced in bulk, so alphabeta pairing of public clonotypes could not be determined. Diversity in the NS3-1073 specific repertoires was high, and no significant differences in diversity emerged among acute resolver, follow-up resolver and acute chronic samples. Few CDR3 sequences were shared with other epitopes, and differences in sequencing approaches may have limited exact matching. All groups preferentially used the TRBV04 and TRBV06 gene families, and overrepresentation in the naive pool did not explain this preferential usage. Regardless of outcome, roughly 12 public clonotypes were found, and one public clonotype used V04-02/J02-02. No follow-up repertoires were available for chronically infected subjects, since NS3-1073 specific cells were too rare to be sorted.

The FACS-sorted cells had their genomic DNA extracted, and the commercial immunoSEQ service was used to sequence the TCRbeta chains. Turning to the authors' computational methods: ImmunoSEQ Analyzer software v3.0 and R v3.5.1 were the tools used to analyze the repertoire data. Only productive rearrangements were analyzed, as sequences containing stop codons or out-of-frame rearrangements were removed. The sequencing provider supplied the metrics for Simpson diversity, Shannon entropy, CDR3 length and nucleotide addition. Based on frequency, clonotypes were placed into dominant, sub-dominant, low or lowest abundance groups, and clonotypes under 0.1% were left out of most analyses. A CDR3 amino acid clonotype was designated public if detected in at least two subjects at a cumulative frequency of at least 0.5%. TCRdb retrieved this table from immuneACCESS and kept in-frame rearrangements only. Not all clones are present; in checked studies, unresolved V genes account for under half, and no reason is known for the remainder. That table is the source of V, J and clone size, and D and trimming were worked out from the DNA. Here the sample has tens of thousands of clones; 70% to 90% occur a single time. The top ten clonotypes cover about a tenth of the sample.

Regarding this clone: Its antigen remains undetermined. No much larger clone is present one base from it, and per-base qualities are unavailable.

Per the publication, the time point label means: naive CD8 control sorted from an acute-time-point sample. Enrolled in the Montreal Hepatitis C Cohort (HEPCO) in Canada, the donors were people who inject drugs, and these donors were followed every 3 months. Acute primary HCV infection was defined as a positive HCV RNA or antibody test that came after a negative test within the prior 24 weeks. Antibodies against CD3, CD8 and CD45RO were used for surface staining, and dead cells were excluded with an aqua fixable dye. The cohort comprised about 8 spontaneous resolvers, defined by HCV RNA clearance within 24 weeks. Frozen stocks of peripheral blood mononuclear cells were first thawed, after which negative isolation of CD8+ T cells was carried out using the MACS CD8+ T cell Isolation Kit. A BD FACSAria II cell sorter was used to sort the cells. V lost 5 bases and J lost 5 bases; the stretch between them is 24 bases long. The germline V gene (reference sequence) gives CDR1 as MNHEY and CDR2 as SMNVEV. The CDR3 covers 17 residues, taking in both the cysteine and the phenylalanine. The only DNA kept is the CDR3, 51 bases in frame from the first base.

The receptor's source is a woman aged 18-35 years who spontaneously cleared hepatitis C infection. Sequencing was carried out using naive CD8+ T cells from PBMCs. The cell subset or site label here, explained by the study, means: sorted total naive CD45RO-negative CD8+ T cells. The V and J genes are TRBV27 and TRBJ1-2; the D gene cannot be named for sure. The CDR3 here reads CASSLLRTLEGGYGYTF. In nucleotides, the sequence is TGTGCCAGCAGTCTGTTAAGGACTCTCGAGGGTGGTTATGGCTACACCTTC.